This TCR beta chain was found in a study of cytomegalovirus exposure and HLA in healthy donors. The study ran its PCR with 60 Vbeta and 13 Jbeta primers. The protocol was immunoSEQ multiplex PCR, while the TCRdb copy is restricted to in-frame clones and leaves out a portion. The sample carries approximately 280,000 clones, 70% to 90% recorded once. Germline CDR1 LNHNV, CDR2 YYDKDF (reference sequence). This CDR3 is 15 amino acids long. Trimming shortened V by 0 bases and J by 11 bases, and 14 bases separated the two germline ends. Sequenced sample: PBMCs. The sequence came from a woman aged 18-30 years in good health and CMV-seronegative. This chain uses TRBV15 with TRBJ1-6; possible D gene TRBD1, 5 bases. The CDR3 bases are TGTGCCACCAGCAGAGAGTCAGGGATAATAGCACCCCTCCACTTT. Translated: CATSRESGIIAPLHF.